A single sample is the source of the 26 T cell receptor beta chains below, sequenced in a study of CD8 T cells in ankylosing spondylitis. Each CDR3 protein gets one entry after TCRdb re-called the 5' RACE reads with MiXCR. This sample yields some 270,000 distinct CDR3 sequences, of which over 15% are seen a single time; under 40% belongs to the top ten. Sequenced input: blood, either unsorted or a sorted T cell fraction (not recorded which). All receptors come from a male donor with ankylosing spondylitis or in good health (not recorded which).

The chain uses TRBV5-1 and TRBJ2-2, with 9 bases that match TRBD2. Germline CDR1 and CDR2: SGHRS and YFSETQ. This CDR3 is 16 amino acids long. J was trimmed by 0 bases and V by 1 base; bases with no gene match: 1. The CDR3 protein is CASSLLAGTNTGELFF. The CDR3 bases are TGCGCCAGCAGCTTGCTAGCGGGAACGAACACCGGGGAGCTGTTTTTT.

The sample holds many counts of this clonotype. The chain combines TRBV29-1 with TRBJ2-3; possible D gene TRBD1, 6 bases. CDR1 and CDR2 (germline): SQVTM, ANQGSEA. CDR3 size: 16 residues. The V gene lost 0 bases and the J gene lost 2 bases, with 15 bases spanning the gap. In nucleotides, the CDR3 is TGCAGCGTTGAAGATGTAGGGACAAGATCCACAGATACGCAGTATTTT. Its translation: CSVEDVGTRSTDTQYF.

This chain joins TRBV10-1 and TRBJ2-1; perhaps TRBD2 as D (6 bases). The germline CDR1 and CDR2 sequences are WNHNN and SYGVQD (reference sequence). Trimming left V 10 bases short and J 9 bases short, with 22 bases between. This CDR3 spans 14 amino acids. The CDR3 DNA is TGCGCCATCCGACCCGGAGGGCTATTCGGTGAGCAGTTCTTC. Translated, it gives CAIRPGGLFGEQFF.

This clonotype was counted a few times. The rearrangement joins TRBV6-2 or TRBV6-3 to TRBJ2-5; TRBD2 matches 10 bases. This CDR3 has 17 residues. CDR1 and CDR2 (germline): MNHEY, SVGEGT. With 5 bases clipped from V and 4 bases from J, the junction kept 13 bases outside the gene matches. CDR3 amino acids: CASSQPLIAGGRETQYF. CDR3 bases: TGTGCCAGCAGTCAACCCCTAATAGCGGGAGGACGAGAGACCCAGTACTTC.

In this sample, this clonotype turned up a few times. CDR3 sequence (DNA): TGTGCCAGCAGCTTGCGCGGGCCTTCCTACAATGAGCAGTTCTTC. Encoded protein: CASSLRGPSYNEQFF. The gene calls are TRBV5-6 and TRBJ2-1; D is perhaps TRBD2 (5 bases). The CDR3 loop spans 15 amino acids. With 1 base removed from V and 1 base from J, the gap between germline ends came to 9 bases. The germline V gene has CDR1 SGHDT and CDR2 YYEEEE.

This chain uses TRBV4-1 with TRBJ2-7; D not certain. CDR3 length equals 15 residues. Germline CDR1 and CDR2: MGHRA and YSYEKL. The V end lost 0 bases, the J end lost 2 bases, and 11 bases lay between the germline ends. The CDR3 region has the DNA TGCGCCAGCAGCCAAGAATTGAACGGCGCCTACGAGCAGTACTTC. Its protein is CASSQELNGAYEQYF.

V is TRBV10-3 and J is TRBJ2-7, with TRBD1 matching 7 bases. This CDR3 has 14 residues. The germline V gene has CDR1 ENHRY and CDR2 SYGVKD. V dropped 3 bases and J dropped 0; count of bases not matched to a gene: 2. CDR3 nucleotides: TGTGCCATCAGTGATAGGGACAGCTCCTACGAGCAGTACTTC. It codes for CAISDRDSSYEQYF.

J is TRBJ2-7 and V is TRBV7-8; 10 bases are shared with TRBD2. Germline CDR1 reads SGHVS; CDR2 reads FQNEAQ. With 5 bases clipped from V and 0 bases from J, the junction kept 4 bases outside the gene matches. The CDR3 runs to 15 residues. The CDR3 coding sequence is TGTGCCAGCAGCAGTAGCGGGAGGAGCTCCTACGAGCAGTACTTC. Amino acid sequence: CASSSSGRSSYEQYF.

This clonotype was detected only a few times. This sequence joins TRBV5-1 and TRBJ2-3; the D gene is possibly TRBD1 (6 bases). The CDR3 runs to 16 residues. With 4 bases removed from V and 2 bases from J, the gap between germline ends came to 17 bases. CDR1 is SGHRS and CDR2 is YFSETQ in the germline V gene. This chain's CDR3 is CASSRGGREDTDTQYF. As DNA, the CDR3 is TGCGCCAGCAGCAGAGGGGGAAGGGAAGACACAGATACGCAGTATTTT. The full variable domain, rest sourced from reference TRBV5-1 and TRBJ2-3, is KAGVTQTPRYLIKTRGQQVTLSCSPISGHRSVSWYQQTPGQGLQFLFEYFSETQRNKGNFPGRFSGRQFSNSRSEMNVSTLELGDSALYLCASSRGGREDTDTQYFGPGTRLTVL.

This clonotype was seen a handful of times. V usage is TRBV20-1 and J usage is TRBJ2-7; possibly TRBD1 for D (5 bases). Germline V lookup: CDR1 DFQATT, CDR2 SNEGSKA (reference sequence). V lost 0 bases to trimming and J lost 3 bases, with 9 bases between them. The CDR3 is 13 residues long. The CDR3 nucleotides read TGCAGTGCTAGAGATATGACAGACTACGAGCAGTACTTC. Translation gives CSARDMTDYEQYF.

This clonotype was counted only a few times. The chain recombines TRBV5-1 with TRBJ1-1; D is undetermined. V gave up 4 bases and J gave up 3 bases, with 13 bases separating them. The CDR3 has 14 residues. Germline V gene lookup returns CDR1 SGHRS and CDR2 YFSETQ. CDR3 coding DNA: TGCGCCAGCAGCCAGATAGGAATGGACACTGAAGCTTTCTTT. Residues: CASSQIGMDTEAFF.

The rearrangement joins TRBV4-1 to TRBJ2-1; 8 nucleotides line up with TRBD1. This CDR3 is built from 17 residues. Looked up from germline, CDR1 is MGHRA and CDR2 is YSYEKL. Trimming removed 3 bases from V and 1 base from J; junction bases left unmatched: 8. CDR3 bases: TGCGCCAGCAGCCAGGACAGGGAGATAAGGTCCTACAATGAGCAGTTCTTC. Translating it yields CASSQDREIRSYNEQFF.

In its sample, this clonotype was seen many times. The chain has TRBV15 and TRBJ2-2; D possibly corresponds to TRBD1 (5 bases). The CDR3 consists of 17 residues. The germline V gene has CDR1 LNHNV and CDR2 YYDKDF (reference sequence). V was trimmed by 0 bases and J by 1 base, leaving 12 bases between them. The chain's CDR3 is CATSRDNTGMNTGELFF. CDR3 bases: TGTGCCACCAGCAGAGATAACACAGGAATGAACACCGGGGAGCTGTTTTTT.

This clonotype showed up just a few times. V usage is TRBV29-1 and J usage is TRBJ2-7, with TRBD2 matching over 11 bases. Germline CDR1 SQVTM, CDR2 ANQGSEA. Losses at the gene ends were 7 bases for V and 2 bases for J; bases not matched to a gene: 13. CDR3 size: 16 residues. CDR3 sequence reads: CSGRLAGPAGAYEQYF. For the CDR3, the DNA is TGCAGCGGAAGACTAGCGGGACCAGCCGGGGCCTACGAGCAGTACTTC.

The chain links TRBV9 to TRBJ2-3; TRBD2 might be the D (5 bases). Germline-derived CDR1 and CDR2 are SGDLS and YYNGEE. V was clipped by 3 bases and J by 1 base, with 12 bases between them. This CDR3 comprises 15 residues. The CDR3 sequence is CASSGLGLGTDTQYF. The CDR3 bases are TGTGCCAGCAGCGGCCTCGGACTGGGCACAGATACGCAGTATTTT.

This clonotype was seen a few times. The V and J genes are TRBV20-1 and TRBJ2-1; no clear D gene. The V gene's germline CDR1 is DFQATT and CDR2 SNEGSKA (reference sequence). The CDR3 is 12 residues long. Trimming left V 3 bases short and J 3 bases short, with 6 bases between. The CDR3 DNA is TGCAGTGCTAGTCGTCGCTACAATGAGCAGTTCTTC. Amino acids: CSASRRYNEQFF.

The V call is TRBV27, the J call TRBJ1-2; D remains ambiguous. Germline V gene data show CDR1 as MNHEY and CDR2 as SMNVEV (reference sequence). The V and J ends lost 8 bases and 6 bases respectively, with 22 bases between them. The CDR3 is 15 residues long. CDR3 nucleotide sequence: TGTGCCAGCGGTAACTTGGACGACTTTATCGATGGCTACACCTTC. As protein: CASGNLDDFIDGYTF.

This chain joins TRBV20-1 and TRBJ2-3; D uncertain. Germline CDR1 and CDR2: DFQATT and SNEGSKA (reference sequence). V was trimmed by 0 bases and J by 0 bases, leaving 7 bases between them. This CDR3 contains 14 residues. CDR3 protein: CSARDKASTDTQYF. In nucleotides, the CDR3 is TGCAGTGCTAGAGATAAGGCTAGCACAGATACGCAGTATTTT.

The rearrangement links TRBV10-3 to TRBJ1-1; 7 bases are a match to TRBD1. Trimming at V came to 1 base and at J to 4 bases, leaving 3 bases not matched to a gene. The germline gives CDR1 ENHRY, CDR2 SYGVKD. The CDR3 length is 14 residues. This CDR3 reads CAISEFDRATEAFF. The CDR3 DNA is TGTGCCATCAGTGAGTTCGACAGGGCCACTGAAGCTTTCTTT.

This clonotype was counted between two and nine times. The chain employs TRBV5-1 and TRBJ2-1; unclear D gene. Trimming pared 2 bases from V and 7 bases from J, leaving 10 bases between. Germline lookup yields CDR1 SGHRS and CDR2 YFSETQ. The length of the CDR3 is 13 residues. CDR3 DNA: TGCGCCAGCAGCTTCGAGAATAGGAATGAGCAGTTCTTC. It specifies CASSFENRNEQFF. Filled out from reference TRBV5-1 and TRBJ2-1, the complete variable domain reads KAGVTQTPRYLIKTRGQQVTLSCSPISGHRSVSWYQQTPGQGLQFLFEYFSETQRNKGNFPGRFSGRQFSNSRSEMNVSTLELGDSALYLCASSFENRNEQFFGPGTRLTVL.

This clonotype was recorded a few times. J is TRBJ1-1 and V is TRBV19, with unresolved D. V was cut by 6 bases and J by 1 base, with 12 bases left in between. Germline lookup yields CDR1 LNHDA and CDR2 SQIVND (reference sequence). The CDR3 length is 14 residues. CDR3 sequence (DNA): TGTGCCAGTAGCGCCACGCCGGGGAACACTGAAGCTTTCTTT. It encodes CASSATPGNTEAFF.

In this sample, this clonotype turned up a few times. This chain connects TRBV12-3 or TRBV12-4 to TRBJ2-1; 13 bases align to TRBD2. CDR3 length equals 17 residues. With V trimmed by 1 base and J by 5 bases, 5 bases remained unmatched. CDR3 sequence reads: CASSLGSGLAGDNEQFF. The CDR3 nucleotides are TGTGCCAGCAGTTTAGGTTCCGGACTAGCGGGAGACAATGAGCAGTTCTTC.

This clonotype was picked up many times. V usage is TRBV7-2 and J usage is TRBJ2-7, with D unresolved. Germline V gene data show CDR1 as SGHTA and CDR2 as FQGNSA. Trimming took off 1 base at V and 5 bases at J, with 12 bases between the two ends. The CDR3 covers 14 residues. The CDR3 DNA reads TGTGCCAGCAGCTTAGACCAGGTCCAGAACGAGCAGTACTTC. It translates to CASSLDQVQNEQYF.

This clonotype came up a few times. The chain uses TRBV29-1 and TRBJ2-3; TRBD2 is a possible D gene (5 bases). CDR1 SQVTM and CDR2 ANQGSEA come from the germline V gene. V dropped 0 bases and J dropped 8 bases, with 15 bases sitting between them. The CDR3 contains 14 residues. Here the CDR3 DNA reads TGCAGCGTTGAAGATCCCTCCCTTGCGGGTACGCAGTATTTT. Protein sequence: CSVEDPSLAGTQYF.

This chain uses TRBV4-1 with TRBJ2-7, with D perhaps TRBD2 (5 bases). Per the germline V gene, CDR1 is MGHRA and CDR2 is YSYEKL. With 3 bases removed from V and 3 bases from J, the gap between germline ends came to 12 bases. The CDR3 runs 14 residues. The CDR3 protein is CASSHETGDYEQYF. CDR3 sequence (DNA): TGCGCCAGCAGCCATGAAACCGGGGACTACGAGCAGTACTTC.

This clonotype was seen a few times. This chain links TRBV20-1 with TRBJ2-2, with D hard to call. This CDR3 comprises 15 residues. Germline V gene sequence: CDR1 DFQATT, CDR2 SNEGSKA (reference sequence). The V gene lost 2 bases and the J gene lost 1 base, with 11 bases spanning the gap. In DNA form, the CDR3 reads TGCAGTGCTAGAAATCCCACGGGGAACACCGGGGAGCTGTTTTTT. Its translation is CSARNPTGNTGELFF.